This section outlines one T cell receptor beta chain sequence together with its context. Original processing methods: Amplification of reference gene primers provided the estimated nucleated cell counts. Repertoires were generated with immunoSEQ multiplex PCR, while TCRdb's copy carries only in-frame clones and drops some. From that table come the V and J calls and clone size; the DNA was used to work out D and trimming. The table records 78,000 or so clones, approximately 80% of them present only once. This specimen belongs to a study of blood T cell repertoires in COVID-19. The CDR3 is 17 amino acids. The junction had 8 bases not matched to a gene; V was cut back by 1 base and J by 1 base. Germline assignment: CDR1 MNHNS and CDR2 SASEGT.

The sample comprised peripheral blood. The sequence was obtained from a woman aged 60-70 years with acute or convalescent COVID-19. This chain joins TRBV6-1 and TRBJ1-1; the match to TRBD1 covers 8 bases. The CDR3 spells CASSEVGTGIGNTEAFF. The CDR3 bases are TGTGCCAGCAGTGAAGTGGGGACAGGAATCGGGAACACTGAAGCTTTCTTT.